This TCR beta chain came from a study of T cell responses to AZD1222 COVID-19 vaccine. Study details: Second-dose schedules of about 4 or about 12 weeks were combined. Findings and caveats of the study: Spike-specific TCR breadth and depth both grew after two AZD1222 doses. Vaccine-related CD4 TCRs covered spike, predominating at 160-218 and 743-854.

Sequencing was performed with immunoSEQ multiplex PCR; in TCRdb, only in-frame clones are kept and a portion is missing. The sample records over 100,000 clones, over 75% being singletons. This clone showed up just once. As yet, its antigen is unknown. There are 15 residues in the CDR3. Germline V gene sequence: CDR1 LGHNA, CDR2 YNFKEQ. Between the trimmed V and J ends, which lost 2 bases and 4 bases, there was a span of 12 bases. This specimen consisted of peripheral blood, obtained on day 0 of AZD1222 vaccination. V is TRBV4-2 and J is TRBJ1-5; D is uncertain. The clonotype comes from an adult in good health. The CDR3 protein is CASSQLSSANQPQHF. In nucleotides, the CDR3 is TGTGCCAGCAGCCAACTTTCGTCAGCGAATCAGCCCCAGCATTTT.